The T cell receptor beta chain described here comes from a study of blood T cell dynamics during melanoma immunotherapy. Time point defined: week 3, after first cycle of checkpoint inhibitor. Some clones are missing from TCRdb's copy, which holds only in-frame ones; the method was immunoSEQ multiplex PCR. Of about 8,000 clones in the sample, 85% to 90% were seen once. V lost 5 bases and J 2 bases, leaving 12 bases between the germline ends. Germline V gives CDR1 SGHTA, CDR2 FQGNSA. The CDR3 is 14 amino acids. Sequencing was performed on blood, taken from a patient treated with checkpoint blockade. The chain uses TRBV7-2 and TRBJ1-1; no firm D call. The sequence derives from a human donor with melanoma. CDR3 nucleotide sequence: TGTGCCAGCAGCATGCCGGGAGCTAACACTGAAGCTTTCTTT. It encodes CASSMPGANTEAFF. Drawing the rest from reference TRBV7-2 and TRBJ1-1, the complete variable domain is GAGVSQSPSNKVTEKGKDVELRCDPISGHTALYWYRQSLGQGLEFLIYFQGNSAPDKSGLPSDRFSAERTGGSVSTLTIQRTQQEDSAVYLCASSMPGANTEAFFGQGTRLTVV.